This T cell receptor (beta chain) was identified in a study of blood T cell repertoires in COVID-19. Sequenced by immunoSEQ multiplex PCR; TCRdb stores in-frame clones only, minus some. The sample shows approximately 240,000 clones, around 87% of them seen only once. Per the germline V gene, CDR1 is SGHRS and CDR2 is YFSETQ. The CDR3 has 14 amino acids. With V trimmed by 4 bases and J by 6 bases, 9 bases remained unmatched. Specimen: PBMCs or T cells enriched from blood (not recorded which). The sequence came from a woman aged 18-35 years in a cohort exposed to, infected with or recovered from COVID-19 (not recorded which). The chain uses TRBV5-1 and TRBJ1-1; 7 bases are shared with TRBD1. The CDR3 nucleotides are TGCGCCAGCAGCGCGGGGACAGCAGGCTCTGAAGCTTTCTTT. Translated, it gives CASSAGTAGSEAFF.